The 7 T cell receptor beta chains presented below share a single source sample, sequenced in a study of cytomegalovirus exposure and HLA in healthy donors. This PCR relied on a set of 60 Vbeta primers and 13 Jbeta primers. Some clones are missing from TCRdb's copy, which holds only in-frame ones; the method was immunoSEQ multiplex PCR. This sample has roughly 120,000 clones; 79% occur once, and the top ten carry around 4.4%. The material sequenced was PBMCs. These receptors were collected from a young man in good health and CMV-seropositive.

Only one count was recorded for this clone. The genes are TRBV10-1 and TRBJ2-6, with 8 positions matching TRBD1. The germline gives CDR1 WNHNN, CDR2 SYGVQD (reference sequence). V shed 4 bases, J shed 0 bases, and the junction held 5 bases outside the gene matches. This CDR3 region has 17 residues. DNA for the CDR3: TGCGCCAGCAGTGCTGGGACAGGACGCTCTGGGGCCAACGTCCTGACTTTC. This gives the protein CASSAGTGRSGANVLTF.

J is TRBJ2-2 and V is TRBV5-4, with a possible D match to TRBD2 (5 bases). Trimming shortened V by 0 bases and J by 2 bases, and 11 bases separated the two germline ends. CDR1 SGHNT and CDR2 YYREEE come from the germline V gene (reference sequence). The CDR3 totals 16 residues. The CDR3 DNA sequence: TGTGCCAGCAGCTTGGGGGTGACTACAAACACCGGGGAGCTGTTTTTT. Translating gives CASSLGVTTNTGELFF.

This chain connects TRBV21-1 to TRBJ2-3; no check of the table's D call, TRBD1, against the DNA was made. TRBV21-1 is a documented pseudogene. The CDR3 is 15 amino acids. As DNA, the CDR3 is TGTGCCAGCGCGCGGGACAGGGGTGATTCAGATACGCAGTATTTT. It is translated as CASARDRGDSDTQYF.

This chain links TRBV7-2 with TRBJ2-5; 12 bases match TRBD2. The CDR3 sequence is 16 residues long. CDR1 and CDR2 from the germline V gene are SGHTA and FQGNSA. V shed 5 bases and J 2 bases; nucleotides not matched to a gene: 6. The CDR3 sequence: CASSLGLAGTQETQYF. The CDR3 DNA reads as TGTGCCAGCAGCCTAGGACTAGCGGGGACACAAGAGACCCAGTACTTC.

This clone has a handful of counts. The chain links TRBV27 to TRBJ2-3; TRBD1 matches at 8 bases. The CDR3 totals 16 residues. J lost 3 bases, V lost 5 bases, and 10 bases had no gene match. Germline loops: CDR1 MNHEY, CDR2 SMNVEV (reference sequence). The CDR3 protein is CASSIPGGSGTDTQYF. Written as DNA, the CDR3 is TGTGCCAGCAGTATTCCAGGGGGCTCGGGGACAGATACGCAGTATTTT.

The chain has TRBV6-1 and TRBJ2-3, with D possibly matching TRBD2 (5 bases). Trimming stripped 7 bases from V and 5 bases from J, with 19 bases between. CDR3 length: 15 amino acids. Germline V CDR1 and CDR2: MNHNS, SASEGT. In nucleotides, the CDR3 is TGTGCCAGCACCTTCCTCGCACGGGCGGGAGATACGCAGTATTTT. Its protein product is CASTFLARAGDTQYF.

The V call is TRBV11-2, the J call TRBJ1-5; D possibly corresponds to TRBD1 (6 bases). Per the germline V gene, CDR1 is SGHAT and CDR2 is FQNNGV. The CDR3 sequence is 16 residues long. Trimming removed 5 bases from V and 0 bases from J, with 14 bases in between. The CDR3: CASSPIQGFSNQPQHF. In nucleotides, the CDR3 is TGTGCCAGCAGCCCGATACAGGGATTTAGCAATCAGCCCCAGCATTTT.